Below are 3 T cell receptor beta chains sequenced from a single sample in a study of T cell responses to AZD1222 COVID-19 vaccine. Measured with immunoSEQ multiplex PCR; TCRdb has only the in-frame clones, and not every one. Of around 100,000 clones listed, more than 70% are singletons. The sample here was peripheral blood, taken 28 days after the second AZD1222 dose. All receptors derive from an adult who received the AZD1222 COVID-19 vaccine.

This chain joins TRBV6-1 and TRBJ2-1; D gene uncertain. Between the trimmed V and J ends, which lost 3 bases and 10 bases, there was a span of 10 bases. Germline V CDR1 and CDR2: MNHNS, SASEGT. This CDR3 spans 12 amino acids. This chain's CDR3 is CASSEPRPEQFF. The CDR3 DNA reads TGTGCCAGCAGTGAGCCGAGGCCCGAGCAGTTCTTC.

This clone was detected many times. The chain recombines TRBV3-1 (or the pseudogene TRBV3-2) with TRBJ1-1; TRBD1 aligns across 7 bases. CDR3 size: 15 residues. Germline V gives CDR1 LGHDT, CDR2 YNNKEL (reference sequence). V lost 5 bases, J lost 1 base, and 7 bases stayed unmatched. The CDR3 here is CASSDYGTANTEAFF. Written as DNA, the CDR3 is TGTGCCAGCAGCGATTACGGGACAGCGAACACTGAAGCTTTCTTT.

This chain uses TRBV29-1 with TRBJ2-3; D gene unclear. V lost 0 bases, J lost 2 bases, and 3 bases lay in between. Germline V gene sequence: CDR1 SQVTM, CDR2 ANQGSEA. The CDR3 contains 12 residues. CDR3 nucleotide sequence: TGCAGCGTTGAAGAGGCCACAGATACGCAGTATTTT. This translates into CSVEEATDTQYF.